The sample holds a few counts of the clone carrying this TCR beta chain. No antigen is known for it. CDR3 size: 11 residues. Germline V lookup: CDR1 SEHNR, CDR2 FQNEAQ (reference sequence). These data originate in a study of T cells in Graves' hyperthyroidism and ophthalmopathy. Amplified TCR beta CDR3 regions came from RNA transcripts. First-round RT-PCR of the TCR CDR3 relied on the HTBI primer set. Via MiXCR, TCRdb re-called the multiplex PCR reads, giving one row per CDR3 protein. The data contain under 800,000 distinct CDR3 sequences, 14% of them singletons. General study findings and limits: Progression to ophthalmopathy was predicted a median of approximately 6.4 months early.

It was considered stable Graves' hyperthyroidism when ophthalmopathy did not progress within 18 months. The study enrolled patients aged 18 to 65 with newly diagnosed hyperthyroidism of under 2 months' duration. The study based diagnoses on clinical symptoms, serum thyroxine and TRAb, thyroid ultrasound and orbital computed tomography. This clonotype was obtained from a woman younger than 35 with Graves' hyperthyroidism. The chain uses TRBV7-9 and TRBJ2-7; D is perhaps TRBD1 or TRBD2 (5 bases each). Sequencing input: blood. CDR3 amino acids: CASGLGDEQYF. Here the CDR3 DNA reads TGTGCATCGGGGTTAGGGGACGAGCAGTACTTC. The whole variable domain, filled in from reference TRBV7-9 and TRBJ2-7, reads DTGVSQNPRHKITKRGQNVTFRCDPISEHNRLYWYRQTLGQGPEFLTYFQNEAQLEKSRLLSDRFSAERPKGSFSTLEIQRTEQGDSAMYLCASGLGDEQYFGPGTRLTVT.